Each of the 9 T cell receptor beta chains below was sequenced from the same sample in a study of blood T cell repertoires in COVID-19. The table came from immunoSEQ multiplex PCR; TCRdb's copy has only in-frame clones and leaves some out. The sample shows 190,000 or so clones, over 70% of them seen only once. Sequencing used peripheral blood. The receptors originated from a man in his fifties with active or convalescent COVID-19.

V usage is TRBV5-1 and J usage is TRBJ1-1; D ambiguous. The CDR3 is made up of 14 amino acids. Trimming took 6 bases from V and 3 from J, leaving 15 bases between them. CDR1 SGHRS and CDR2 YFSETQ come from the germline V gene. CDR3 bases: TGCGCCAGCACCGCTAATGGGCAGGACACTGAAGCTTTCTTT. Its translation is CASTANGQDTEAFF. The entire variable domain, with the rest obtained from reference TRBV5-1 and TRBJ1-1, is as follows: KAGVTQTPRYLIKTRGQQVTLSCSPISGHRSVSWYQQTPGQGLQFLFEYFSETQRNKGNFPGRFSGRQFSNSRSEMNVSTLELGDSALYLCASTANGQDTEAFFGQGTRLTVV.

V usage is TRBV28 and J usage is TRBJ2-5, with D perhaps TRBD2 (5 bases). This CDR3 is built from 14 residues. Trimming cost V 3 bases and J 6 bases, with 14 bases left between them. Germline V gene sequence: CDR1 MDHEN, CDR2 SYDVKM. CDR3 region: CASSFTESGKTQYF. The CDR3 DNA reads as TGTGCCAGCAGTTTTACTGAGTCGGGAAAGACCCAGTACTTC. Combining the CDR3 with reference TRBV28 and TRBJ2-5 gives the whole variable domain DVKVTQSSRYLVKRTGEKVFLECVQDMDHENMFWYRQDPGLGLRLIYFSYDVKMKEKGDIPEGYSVSREKKERFSLILESASTNQTSMYLCASSFTESGKTQYFGPGTRLLVL.

The chain employs TRBV10-3 and TRBJ2-7; 11 nucleotides align to TRBD1. The CDR3 contains 18 residues. V gave up 0 bases and J gave up 6 bases; unmatched junction bases: 13. Germline CDR1 and CDR2: ENHRY and SYGVKD. CDR3 residues: CAISESGQGGVRLSEQYF. The CDR3 DNA sequence: TGTGCCATCAGTGAGTCGGGACAGGGGGGGGTAAGACTGAGCGAGCAGTACTTC.

This chain links TRBV4-1 with TRBJ1-6; no clear D. V was trimmed by 11 bases and J by 7 bases, leaving 18 bases between them. The length of the CDR3 is 14 residues. The germline V gene has CDR1 MGHRA and CDR2 YSYEKL. The CDR3 nucleotides are TGCGCCGGAGGGAATTTGGTGAGAAATTCACCCCTCCACTTT. The encoded protein is CAGGNLVRNSPLHF.

This sequence joins TRBV30 and TRBJ1-5; 8 bases align to TRBD1. J gave up 0 bases and V 2 bases, and 3 bases lay outside the gene matches. The CDR3 extends over 15 amino acids. Germline lookup yields CDR1 GTSNPN and CDR2 SVGIG (reference sequence). CDR3 amino acids: CAWSKTGDSNQPQHF. CDR3 bases: TGTGCCTGGAGTAAGACAGGGGATAGCAATCAGCCCCAGCATTTT.

The genes are TRBV7-9 and TRBJ2-5, with no clear D. CDR1 and CDR2 from the germline V gene are SEHNR and FQNEAQ (reference sequence). V was trimmed by 4 bases and J by 5 bases, leaving 17 bases between them. The CDR3 runs to 15 residues. CDR3 nucleotide sequence: TGTGCCAGCAGCTCTTCGACTTCCGATGGGGAGACCCAGTACTTC. Its protein is CASSSSTSDGETQYF. Filled out from reference TRBV7-9 and TRBJ2-5, the complete variable domain reads DTGVSQNPRHKITKRGQNVTFRCDPISEHNRLYWYRQTLGQGPEFLTYFQNEAQLEKSRLLSDRFSAERPKGSFSTLEIQRTEQGDSAMYLCASSSSTSDGETQYFGPGTRLLVL.

V gene TRBV6-5 combines with J gene TRBJ1-5; D is possibly TRBD1 (5 bases). The CDR3 extends over 14 amino acids. Germline CDR1 MNHEY, CDR2 SVGAGI. The V end was cut by 2 bases, the J end by 2 bases, with 7 bases between. The CDR3 DNA reads TGTGCCAGCAGTTACGACAGCGGCAATCAGCCCCAGCATTTT. It is translated as CASSYDSGNQPQHF.

The genes are TRBV29-1 and TRBJ1-3; no firm D call. Germline V CDR1 and CDR2: SQVTM, ANQGSEA. The CDR3 is made up of 15 amino acids. V shed 7 bases and J shed 3 bases, with 19 bases lying between them. The DNA of the CDR3 is TGCAGCGCTGGAGGTGGGGTGGCAGGTGGAAACACCATATATTTT. Protein sequence: CSAGGGVAGGNTIYF.

The rearrangement joins TRBV9 to TRBJ2-2; TRBD2 agrees at 9 bases. Germline V gene lookup returns CDR1 SGDLS and CDR2 YYNGEE. Germline trimming cut 0 bases from V and 4 bases from J; bases unmatched to any gene: 7. The CDR3 has 17 residues. The CDR3 loop is CASSVAQMTSGTGELFF. The DNA for the CDR3 is TGTGCCAGCAGCGTAGCCCAAATGACTAGCGGCACCGGGGAGCTGTTTTTT.